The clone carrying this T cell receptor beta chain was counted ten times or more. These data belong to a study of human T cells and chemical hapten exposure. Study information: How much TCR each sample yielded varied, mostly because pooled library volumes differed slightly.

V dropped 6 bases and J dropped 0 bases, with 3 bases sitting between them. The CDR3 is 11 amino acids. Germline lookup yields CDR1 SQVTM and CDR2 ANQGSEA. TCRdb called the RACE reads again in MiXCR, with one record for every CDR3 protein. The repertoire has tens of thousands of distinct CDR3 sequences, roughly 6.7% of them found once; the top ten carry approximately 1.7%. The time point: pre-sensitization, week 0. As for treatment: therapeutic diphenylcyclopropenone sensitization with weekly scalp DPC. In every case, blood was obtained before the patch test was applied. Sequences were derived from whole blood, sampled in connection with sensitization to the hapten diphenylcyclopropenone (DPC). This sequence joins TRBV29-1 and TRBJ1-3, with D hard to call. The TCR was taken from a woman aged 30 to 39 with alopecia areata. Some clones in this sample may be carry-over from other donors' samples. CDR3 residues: CSVVSGNTIYF. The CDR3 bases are TGCAGCGTGGTCTCTGGAAACACCATATATTTT.